The 5 T cell receptor beta chains given below trace back to one sample, sequenced in a study of blood T cell repertoires in COVID-19. Data came from immunoSEQ multiplex PCR; TCRdb stores just in-frame clones and leaves some out. This sample has roughly 480,000 clones, with 89% found just once. The specimen sequenced was peripheral blood. The receptors derive from a man aged 18 to 29 with COVID-19, enrolled during active disease.

The V call is TRBV27, the J call TRBJ2-1, with D possibly TRBD2 on 6 matching bases. The ends were cut back, 6 bases at V and 4 bases at J, with 13 bases in the middle. There are 14 residues in the CDR3. Germline CDR1 reads MNHEY; CDR2 reads SMNVEV (reference sequence). CDR3 bases: TGTGCCAGCAGCCAGAGACTAGTTTACAATGAGCAGTTCTTC. It translates to CASSQRLVYNEQFF.

The chain uses TRBV25-1 and TRBJ2-2; perhaps TRBD1 as D (6 bases). Germline lookup yields CDR1 MGHDK and CDR2 SYGVNS. Trimming took 5 bases from V and 6 from J, leaving 10 bases between them. CDR3 length: 13 residues. CDR3 loop: CASSTGYAGELFF. In nucleotides, the CDR3 is TGTGCCAGCAGTACAGGGTATGCCGGGGAGCTGTTTTTT.

The rearrangement joins TRBV2 to TRBJ1-1; D is ambiguous. The CDR3 sequence is 14 residues long. The V end lost 2 bases, the J end lost 10 bases, and 17 bases lay between the germline ends. Per germline, CDR1 SNHLY and CDR2 FYNNEI. The CDR3 DNA is TGTGCCAGCAGTGAATTCCTTGACGGCGGGTCAGCTTTCTTT. It yields the protein CASSEFLDGGSAFF.

The chain links TRBV7-2 to TRBJ2-1; weak D call: TRBD2 (6 bases). V lost 5 bases and J 7 bases, leaving 18 bases between the germline ends. CDR3 size: 15 residues. Germline V gene sequence: CDR1 SGHTA, CDR2 FQGNSA. Here the CDR3 DNA reads TGTGCCAGCAGCCCGCGGGACCTCGGCGGGAATGAGCAGTTCTTC. Amino acids: CASSPRDLGGNEQFF. Using reference TRBV7-2 and TRBJ2-1 for the parts outside the CDR3, the full variable domain is GAGVSQSPSNKVTEKGKDVELRCDPISGHTALYWYRQSLGQGLEFLIYFQGNSAPDKSGLPSDRFSAERTGGSVSTLTIQRTQQEDSAVYLCASSPRDLGGNEQFFGPGTRLTVL.

This chain connects TRBV24-1 to TRBJ2-5; the match to TRBD2 covers 9 bases. V shed 4 bases, J shed 5 bases, and the junction held 10 bases outside the gene matches. CDR1 KGHDR and CDR2 SFDVKD come from the germline V gene. This CDR3 contains 16 residues. CDR3 amino acids: CATSEVNVAGGETQYF. CDR3 in DNA: TGTGCCACCAGTGAAGTAAACGTGGCGGGAGGGGAGACCCAGTACTTC.